A single sample gave rise to the 20 T cell receptor beta chains below, sequenced in a study of identical twins. In TCRdb, the 5' RACE reads were re-called with MiXCR into one record per CDR3 protein. The sample lists under 300,000 distinct CDR3 sequences, roughly 8% occurring once. The same sample was also studied in work on yellow fever vaccine responses in identical twins.

Sequenced material: CD8+ T cells sorted from blood. These receptors were collected from a woman in her late teens or twenties in good health.

The J gene is TRBJ2-7, the V gene TRBV4-1; maybe TRBD2 (6 bases). V was trimmed by 5 bases and J by 5 bases, leaving 25 bases between them. The germline V gene has CDR1 MGHRA and CDR2 YSYEKL. The CDR3 is made up of 17 amino acids. For the CDR3, the DNA is TGCGCCAGCAGCACATCTCTGAAGGGACTCCCCTCGGACGAGCAGTACTTC. Translation: CASSTSLKGLPSDEQYF.

The chain joins TRBV3-1 to TRBJ2-1; possible D gene TRBD2, 7 bases. CDR1 is LGHDT, CDR2 YNNKEL, per germline (reference sequence). Trimming stripped 3 bases from V and 6 bases from J, with 18 bases between. CDR3 size: 16 residues. The CDR3 sequence is CASSQDRGGYSNEQFF. In DNA, the CDR3 is TGTGCCAGCAGCCAGGATAGGGGGGGGTACTCCAATGAGCAGTTCTTC.

This clonotype came up a few times. The V and J genes are TRBV7-8 and TRBJ2-3, with 8 bases aligning to TRBD2. The CDR3 runs 17 residues. Trimming took 5 bases from V and 3 from J; bases not matched to a gene: 13. Germline CDR1 SGHVS, CDR2 FQNEAQ. CDR3 residues: CASSPLQGGGTTDTQYF. The CDR3 bases are TGTGCCAGCAGCCCTCTCCAAGGCGGGGGGACGACAGATACGCAGTATTTT. Looking up the rest from reference TRBV7-8 and TRBJ2-3 gives the full variable domain: GAGVSQSPRYKVAKRGQDVALRCDPISGHVSLFWYQQALGQGPEFLTYFQNEAQLDKSGLPSDRFFAERPEGSVSTLKIQRTQQEDSAVYLCASSPLQGGGTTDTQYFGPGTRLTVL.

This chain uses TRBV4-3 with TRBJ2-7; 9 positions agree with TRBD2. V lost 0 bases, J lost 9 bases, and 9 bases stayed unmatched. From germline, CDR1 is LGHNA and CDR2 YSLEER. The CDR3 loop spans 15 amino acids. The CDR3 DNA reads as TGCGCCAGCAGCCAAGATCTATCGACTAGCGGCGCGCAGTACTTC. Translated: CASSQDLSTSGAQYF.

This clonotype appeared many times. The rearrangement uses TRBV24-1 and TRBJ2-7, with 9 bases lining up with TRBD1. Germline loops: CDR1 KGHDR, CDR2 SFDVKD. V shed 0 bases and J 4 bases; nucleotides not matched to a gene: 9. The CDR3 runs 17 residues. The CDR3 is CATSDLQPGTGLYEQYF. CDR3 bases: TGTGCCACCAGTGATTTGCAACCTGGGACAGGGTTGTACGAGCAGTACTTC.

The CDR3 DNA is TGTGCCAGCAGCCCAGGGTGGAGAGAGAGCACCGGGGAGCTGTTTTTT. This codes for CASSPGWRESTGELFF. This chain connects TRBV14 to TRBJ2-2, with D possibly matching TRBD1 (5 bases). Looked up from germline, CDR1 is SGHDN and CDR2 is FVKESK. The germline V and J ends were trimmed by 4 bases and 4 bases, with 16 bases remaining between them. CDR3 length equals 16 residues.

This clonotype has a count of ten or more. V gene TRBV7-8 combines with J gene TRBJ2-1; no definite D call. The V gene's germline CDR1 is SGHVS and CDR2 FQNEAQ. Trimming stripped 1 base from V and 6 bases from J, with 4 bases between. The CDR3 loop spans 12 amino acids. The CDR3 loop reads CASSLDPNEQFF. The CDR3 nucleotides read TGTGCCAGCAGCTTAGATCCCAATGAGCAGTTCTTC.

This clonotype was seen a handful of times. The genes are TRBV6-1 and TRBJ2-6; TRBD1 agrees at 7 bases. The V segment lost 6 bases and the J segment 0 bases; nucleotides outside the gene matches: 14. The CDR3 is 19 residues long. CDR1 is MNHNS and CDR2 is SASEGT in the germline V gene. The CDR3 sequence is CASSRPPGQNYSGANVLTF. Here the CDR3 DNA reads TGTGCCAGCAGCCGACCTCCGGGACAGAACTACTCTGGGGCCAACGTCCTGACTTTC.

This clonotype has only a few counts. V is TRBV14 and J is TRBJ2-7, with D possibly TRBD1 on 5 matching bases. V lost 1 base, J lost 0 bases, and 10 bases lay in between. The CDR3 length is 15 residues. Germline CDR1 reads SGHDN; CDR2 reads FVKESK. CDR3: CASSQGRQSSYEQYF. CDR3 DNA sequence: TGTGCCAGCAGCCAAGGTCGACAGAGCTCCTACGAGCAGTACTTC.

This clonotype has ten or more counts. V usage is TRBV10-3 and J usage is TRBJ2-7, with 7 nucleotides matching TRBD1. The V and J ends lost 7 bases and 0 bases, in that order; junction bases with no gene match: 3. From germline, CDR1 is ENHRY and CDR2 SYGVKD. The CDR3 covers 13 residues. The CDR3, as DNA: TGTGCCATCAAGGGGACAGTCTCCTACGAGCAGTACTTC. The encoded protein is CAIKGTVSYEQYF.

CDR3: CASSWRPGGGFSTDTQYF. The CDR3 coding sequence is TGTGCCAGCAGTTGGCGTCCAGGGGGCGGTTTTAGCACAGATACGCAGTATTTT. The chain couples TRBV27 to TRBJ2-3; 8 bases are a match to TRBD1. In germline, CDR1 is MNHEY, CDR2 SMNVEV (reference sequence). Unmatched junction bases numbered 12, after V lost 4 bases and J lost 0 bases. The CDR3 is 18 residues long.

This clonotype was seen a handful of times. The rearrangement joins TRBV24-1 to TRBJ2-1; D remains ambiguous. The CDR3 has 11 amino acids. V was pared by 4 bases and J by 9 bases, with 6 bases between. Germline V gene sequence: CDR1 KGHDR, CDR2 SFDVKD. For the CDR3, the DNA is TGTGCCACCAGTGACTGGGGTGAGCAGTTCTTC. The encoded protein is CATSDWGEQFF.

This clonotype was counted at least ten times. This rearrangement joins TRBV5-1 to TRBJ1-1; D is unclear. Trimming left V 0 bases short and J 1 base short, with 10 bases between. CDR3 length: 15 amino acids. Germline V gives CDR1 SGHRS, CDR2 YFSETQ. The CDR3 DNA follows: TGCGCCAGCAGCTTGGGGGTAAATGGGAACACTGAAGCTTTCTTT. Amino acids: CASSLGVNGNTEAFF.

At least ten counts were recorded for this clonotype. The V call is TRBV20-1, the J call TRBJ2-1, with D possibly being TRBD2 (5 bases). The V and J ends lost 3 bases and 0 bases respectively, with 18 bases between them. The CDR3 runs to 17 residues. CDR1 and CDR2 from the germline V gene are DFQATT and SNEGSKA (reference sequence). CDR3 region: CSASEFGRRSSYNEQFF. The CDR3 DNA reads TGCAGTGCTAGTGAATTTGGGCGGAGGAGCTCCTACAATGAGCAGTTCTTC.

This clonotype showed up many times. The rearrangement uses TRBV29-1 and TRBJ2-3, with 11 bases that match TRBD2. After removal of 2 bases from V and 14 bases from J, the junction contained 3 bases not matched to a gene. The CDR3 loop spans 11 amino acids. CDR1 is SQVTM and CDR2 is ANQGSEA in the germline V gene. This chain's CDR3 is CSVESLAGGYF. CDR3 bases: TGCAGCGTTGAATCCCTAGCGGGAGGGTATTTT.

This clonotype was counted at least ten times. The CDR3: CASSQEVEETGGWNEKLFF. CDR3 bases: TGCGCCAGCAGCCAAGAAGTAGAAGAGACAGGGGGCTGGAATGAAAAACTGTTTTTT. The chain links TRBV4-3 to TRBJ1-4; 10 nucleotides align to TRBD1. The trim removed 0 bases at V and 5 bases at J, leaving 12 bases unmatched. Germline V gene data show CDR1 as LGHNA and CDR2 as YSLEER. The CDR3 is made up of 19 amino acids.

This clonotype has just a few counts. This chain joins TRBV5-1 and TRBJ2-7; D not resolved. Germline CDR1 SGHRS, CDR2 YFSETQ. The CDR3 extends over 13 amino acids. V gave up 4 bases and J gave up 2 bases, with 10 bases separating them. In DNA, the CDR3 is TGCGCCAGCAGCCCGGCTGGGCCCTACGAGCAGTACTTC. Protein product: CASSPAGPYEQYF.

V usage is TRBV14 and J usage is TRBJ1-1; D possibly corresponds to TRBD1 (5 bases). Looked up from germline, CDR1 is SGHDN and CDR2 is FVKESK. CDR3 length: 16 residues. Trimming removed 4 bases at V and 1 base at J, with 16 bases between. CDR3: CASSPRLGVKNTEAFF. CDR3 nucleotide sequence: TGTGCCAGCAGCCCACGTTTGGGGGTCAAGAACACTGAAGCTTTCTTT.

The chain is built from TRBV6-1 and TRBJ2-7, with D possibly being TRBD1 (5 bases). V was cut by 0 bases and J by 12 bases, with 12 bases left in between. In germline, CDR1 is MNHNS, CDR2 SASEGT. The CDR3 length is 12 residues. CDR3 loop: CASSEALGVWYF. CDR3 coding DNA: TGTGCCAGCAGTGAAGCGTTAGGGGTATGGTACTTC.

This clonotype has a count of ten or more. This rearrangement joins TRBV11-2 to TRBJ2-5, with TRBD1 as a possible D gene (5 bases). This CDR3 contains 15 residues. The V and J ends lost 6 bases and 4 bases respectively, with 18 bases between them. From germline, CDR1 is SGHAT and CDR2 FQNNGV. The CDR3 sequence: CASSQGRLERETQYF. In DNA form, the CDR3 reads TGTGCCAGCAGTCAGGGCCGGCTAGAGCGAGAGACCCAGTACTTC.